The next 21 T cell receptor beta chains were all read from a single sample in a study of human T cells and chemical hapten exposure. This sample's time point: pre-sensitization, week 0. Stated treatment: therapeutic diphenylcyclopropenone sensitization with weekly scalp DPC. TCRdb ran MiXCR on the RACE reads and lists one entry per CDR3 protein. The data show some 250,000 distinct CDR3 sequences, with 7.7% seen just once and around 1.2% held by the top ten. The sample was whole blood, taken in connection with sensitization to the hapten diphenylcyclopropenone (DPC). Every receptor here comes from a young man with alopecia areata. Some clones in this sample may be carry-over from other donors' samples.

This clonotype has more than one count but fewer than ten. CDR3 region: CASSQDWGDGYTF. In nucleotides, the CDR3 is TGCGCCAGCAGCCAAGATTGGGGAGATGGCTACACCTTC. V gene TRBV4-1 combines with J gene TRBJ1-2; D uncertain. V lost 0 bases, J lost 6 bases, and 8 bases lay in between. The length of the CDR3 is 13 residues. Germline-derived CDR1 and CDR2 are MGHRA and YSYEKL.

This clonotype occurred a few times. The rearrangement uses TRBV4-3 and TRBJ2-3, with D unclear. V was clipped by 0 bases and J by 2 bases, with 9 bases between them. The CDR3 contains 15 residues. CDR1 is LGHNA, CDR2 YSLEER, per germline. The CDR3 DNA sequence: TGCGCCAGCAGCCAAGATCGAGTCTTCACAGATACGCAGTATTTT. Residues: CASSQDRVFTDTQYF.

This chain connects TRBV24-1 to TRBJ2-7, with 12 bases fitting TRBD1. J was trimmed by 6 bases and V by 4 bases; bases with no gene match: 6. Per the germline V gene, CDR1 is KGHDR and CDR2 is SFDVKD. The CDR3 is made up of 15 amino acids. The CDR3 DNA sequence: TGTGCCACCAGTGACTCGGGACAGGGGGCAGGCGAGCAGTACTTC. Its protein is CATSDSGQGAGEQYF.

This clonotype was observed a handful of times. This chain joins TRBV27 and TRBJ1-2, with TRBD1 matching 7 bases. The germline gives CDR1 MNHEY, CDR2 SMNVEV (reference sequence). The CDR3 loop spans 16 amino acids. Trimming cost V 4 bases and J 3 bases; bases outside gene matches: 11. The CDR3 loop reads CASSSAEMDRYYGYTF. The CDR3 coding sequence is TGTGCCAGCAGTTCGGCAGAGATGGACAGGTACTATGGCTACACCTTC.

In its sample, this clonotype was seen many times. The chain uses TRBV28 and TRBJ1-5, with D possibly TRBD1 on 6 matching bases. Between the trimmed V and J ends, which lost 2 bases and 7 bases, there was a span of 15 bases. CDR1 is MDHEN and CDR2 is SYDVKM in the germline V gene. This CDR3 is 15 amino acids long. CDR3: CASSLPRGQPQPQHF. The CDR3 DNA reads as TGTGCCAGCAGTTTACCCCGGGGACAACCGCAGCCCCAGCATTTT.

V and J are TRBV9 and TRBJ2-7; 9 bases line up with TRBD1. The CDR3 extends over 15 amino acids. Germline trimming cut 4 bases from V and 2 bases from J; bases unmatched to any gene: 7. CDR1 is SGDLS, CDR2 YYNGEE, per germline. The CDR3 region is CASSPHRGPAYEQYF. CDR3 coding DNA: TGTGCCAGCAGCCCGCACAGGGGGCCAGCCTACGAGCAGTACTTC.

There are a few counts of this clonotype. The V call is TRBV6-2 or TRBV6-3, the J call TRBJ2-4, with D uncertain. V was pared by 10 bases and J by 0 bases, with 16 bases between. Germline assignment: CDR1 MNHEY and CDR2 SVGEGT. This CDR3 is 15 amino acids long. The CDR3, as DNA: TGTGCCATTAGAGAGGACCGACTAGCCAAAAACATTCAGTACTTC. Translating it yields CAIREDRLAKNIQYF.

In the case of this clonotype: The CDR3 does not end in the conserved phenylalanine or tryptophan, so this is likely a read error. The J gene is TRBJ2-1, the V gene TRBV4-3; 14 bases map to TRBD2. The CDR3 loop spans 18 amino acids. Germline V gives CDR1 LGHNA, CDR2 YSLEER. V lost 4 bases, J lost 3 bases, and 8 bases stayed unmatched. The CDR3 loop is CASSRGLAGESHYNEQFY. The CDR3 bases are TGCGCCAGCAGCCGGGGACTAGCGGGGGAGTCCCACTACAATGAGCAGTTCTAC.

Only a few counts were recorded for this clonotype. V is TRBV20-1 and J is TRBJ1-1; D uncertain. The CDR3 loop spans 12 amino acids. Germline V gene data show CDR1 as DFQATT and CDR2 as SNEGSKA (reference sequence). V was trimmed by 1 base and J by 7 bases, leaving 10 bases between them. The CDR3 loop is CSARGGSSEAFF. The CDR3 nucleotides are TGCAGTGCTAGAGGAGGGTCAAGTGAAGCTTTCTTT.

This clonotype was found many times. The CDR3 loop is CASSPEGVNTEAFF. The CDR3 coding sequence is TGCGCCAGCAGCCCCGAAGGGGTAAACACTGAAGCTTTCTTT. V usage is TRBV4-3 and J usage is TRBJ1-1, with D maybe TRBD1 (5 bases). CDR1 and CDR2 (germline): LGHNA, YSLEER. This CDR3 contains 14 residues. V lost 4 bases, J lost 2 bases, and 11 bases lay in between.

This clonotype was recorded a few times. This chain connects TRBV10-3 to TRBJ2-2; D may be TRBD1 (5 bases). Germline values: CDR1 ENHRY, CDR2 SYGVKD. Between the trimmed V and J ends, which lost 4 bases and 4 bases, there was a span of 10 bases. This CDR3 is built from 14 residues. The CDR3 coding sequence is TGTGCCATCAGTGCAGGGTGGGGCACCGGGGAGCTGTTTTTT. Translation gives CAISAGWGTGELFF.

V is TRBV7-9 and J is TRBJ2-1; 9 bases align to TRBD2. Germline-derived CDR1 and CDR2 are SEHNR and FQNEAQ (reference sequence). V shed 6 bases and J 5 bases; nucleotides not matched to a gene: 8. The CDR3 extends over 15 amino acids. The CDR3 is CASREIAGADNEQFF. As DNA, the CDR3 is TGTGCCAGCAGGGAGATAGCGGGGGCGGACAATGAGCAGTTCTTC.

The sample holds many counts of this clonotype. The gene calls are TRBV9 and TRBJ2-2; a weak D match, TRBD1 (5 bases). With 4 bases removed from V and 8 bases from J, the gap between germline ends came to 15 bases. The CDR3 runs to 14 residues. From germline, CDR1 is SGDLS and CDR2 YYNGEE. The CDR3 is CASSKRQTVGELFF. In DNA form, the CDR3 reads TGTGCCAGCAGCAAACGACAGACCGTGGGGGAGCTGTTTTTT. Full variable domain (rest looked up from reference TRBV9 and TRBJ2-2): DSGVTQTPKHLITATGQRVTLRCSPRSGDLSVYWYQQSLDQGLQFLIQYYNGEERAKGNILERFSAQQFPDLHSELNLSSLELGDSALYFCASSKRQTVGELFFGEGSRLTVL.

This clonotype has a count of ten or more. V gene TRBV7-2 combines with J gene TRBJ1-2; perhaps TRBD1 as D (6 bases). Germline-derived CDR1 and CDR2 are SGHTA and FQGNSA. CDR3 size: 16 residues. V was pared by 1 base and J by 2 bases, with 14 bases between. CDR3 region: CASSLVSGTRNYGYTF. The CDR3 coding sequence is TGTGCCAGCAGCTTAGTTAGCGGGACAAGAAACTATGGCTACACCTTC.

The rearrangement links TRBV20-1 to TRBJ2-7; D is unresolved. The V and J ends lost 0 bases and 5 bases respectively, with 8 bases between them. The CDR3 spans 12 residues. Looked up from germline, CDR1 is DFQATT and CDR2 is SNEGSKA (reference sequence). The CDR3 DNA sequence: TGCAGTGCTAGAGACCAAAGCAACGAGCAGTACGTC. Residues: CSARDQSNEQYV.

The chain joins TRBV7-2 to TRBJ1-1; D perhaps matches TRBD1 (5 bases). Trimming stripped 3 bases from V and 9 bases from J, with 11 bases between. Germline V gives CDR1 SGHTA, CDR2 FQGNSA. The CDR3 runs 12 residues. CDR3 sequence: CASSFGDRQAFF. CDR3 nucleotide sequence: TGTGCCAGCAGCTTTGGGGACCGACAAGCTTTCTTT. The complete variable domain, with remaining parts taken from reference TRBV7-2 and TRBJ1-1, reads GAGVSQSPSNKVTEKGKDVELRCDPISGHTALYWYRQSLGQGLEFLIYFQGNSAPDKSGLPSDRFSAERTGGSVSTLTIQRTQQEDSAVYLCASSFGDRQAFFGQGTRLTVV.

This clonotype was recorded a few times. CDR3 region: CASSLFRVLSYNEQFF. For the CDR3, the DNA is TGTGCCAGCAGCCTATTCAGGGTACTCTCCTACAATGAGCAGTTCTTC. The chain links TRBV7-8 to TRBJ2-1; TRBD1 might be the D (5 bases). Between the trimmed V and J ends, which lost 5 bases and 0 bases, there was a span of 14 bases. The CDR3 covers 16 residues. CDR1 and CDR2 from the germline V gene are SGHVS and FQNEAQ.

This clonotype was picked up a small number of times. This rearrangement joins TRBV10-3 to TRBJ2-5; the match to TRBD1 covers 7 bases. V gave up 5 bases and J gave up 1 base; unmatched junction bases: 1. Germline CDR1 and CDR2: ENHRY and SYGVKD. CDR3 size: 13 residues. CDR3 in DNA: TGTGCCATCAGTAGGGACAGCCAAGAGACCCAGTACTTC. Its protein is CAISRDSQETQYF.

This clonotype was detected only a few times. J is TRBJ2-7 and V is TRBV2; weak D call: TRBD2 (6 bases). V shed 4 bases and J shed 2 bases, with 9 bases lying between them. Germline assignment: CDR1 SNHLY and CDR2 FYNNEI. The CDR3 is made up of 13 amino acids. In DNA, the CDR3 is TGTGCCAGCAGTGTGGGGGGAACCTACGAGCAGTACGTC. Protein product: CASSVGGTYEQYV.

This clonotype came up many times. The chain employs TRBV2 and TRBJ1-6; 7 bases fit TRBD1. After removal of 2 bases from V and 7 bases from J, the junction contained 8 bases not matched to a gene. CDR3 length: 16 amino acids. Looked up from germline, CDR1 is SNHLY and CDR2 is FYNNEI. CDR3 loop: CASSESLGQENSPLHF. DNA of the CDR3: TGTGCCAGCAGTGAATCCCTAGGACAGGAAAATTCACCCCTCCACTTT.

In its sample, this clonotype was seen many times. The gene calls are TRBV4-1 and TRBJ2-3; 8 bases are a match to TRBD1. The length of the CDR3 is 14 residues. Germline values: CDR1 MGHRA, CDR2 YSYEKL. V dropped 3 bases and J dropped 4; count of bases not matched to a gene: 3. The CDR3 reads CASSHLRGPDTQYF. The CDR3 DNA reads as TGCGCCAGCAGCCATCTCAGGGGGCCAGATACGCAGTATTTT.